This T cell receptor beta chain derives from a study of T cells in Graves' hyperthyroidism and ophthalmopathy (dated by TCRdb to between 2017 and 2020). The study in broad terms: Peripheral blood was collected at initial diagnosis, before any treatment. A discovery cohort of about 95 patients, roughly 40 with Graves' ophthalmopathy and over 55 with stable Graves' hyperthyroidism, was used to find distinguishing TCR V-J signatures. Whether ophthalmopathy could be predicted prospectively was tested in an independent validation cohort made up of under 20 hyperthyroidism patients plus 17 patients who later progressed to ophthalmopathy. The 85 to 100 discovery patients were divided at random into training and test sets in a 7:3 ratio. In several Graves' hyperthyroidism patients, the study also compared T-cell repertoires from thyroid tissue with T-cell repertoires from blood. After blood sampling, hyperthyroidism patients were treated with methimazole at a starting dose of 30 mg daily, and ophthalmopathy patients were treated with high-dose intravenous methylprednisolone. The paper describes TCR Vbeta CDR3 sequencing of about 140 peripheral blood samples, made up of about 40 ophthalmopathy patients, over 70 hyperthyroidism patients and roughly 17 progressor patients.

Stable Graves' hyperthyroidism was defined as no progression to ophthalmopathy during 18 months of follow-up. Hyperthyroidism patients were newly diagnosed, with disease duration under 2 months, and aged 18 to 65 years. The study excluded patients with uncontrolled infections, other autoimmune diseases, pregnancy or lactation. Diagnoses were established on the basis of clinical symptoms, serum thyroxine and TRAb, thyroid ultrasound, and orbital computed tomography. PBMCs were isolated from 10 ml of fresh peripheral blood by Ficoll-Paque density gradient centrifugation. Total RNA was extracted with Trizol reagent, and quality was checked on an Agilent 2100 Bioanalyzer. The full study reports these points: Sample size was not statistically predetermined, and blinding of investigators to group allocation was not performed. A model built on a 13 V-J signature distinguished ophthalmopathy from stable hyperthyroidism, reaching 85% to 90% sensitivity and approximately 83% specificity in cross-validation and 80%/75% in testing. In validation, the model predicted progression to ophthalmopathy a median of roughly 6.2 months before onset, with approximately 71% sensitivity and about 72% specificity. Most expanded thyroid clonotypes (frequency above 0.001) were also found in blood, which suggests that blood repertoires may mirror thyroid immune responses.

This clonotype was recorded many times. Its binding antigen is unknown. Base qualities are not provided; no much larger clone lies one nucleotide away. TCR beta CDR3 regions were amplified from RNA transcripts. A first-round RT-PCR of the TCR CDR3 used the HTBI primer set with the Qiagen OneStep RT-PCR kit. Libraries were constructed in a second round of multiplex PCR, after which size selection and purification were carried out. Libraries were sequenced paired-end with 100 bp reads on an Illumina HiSeq2000. The paper's data handling went like this. SOAPnuke was used to process the raw data, throwing out any read that contained adapters or uncalled bases, had a mean Phred below 15, or lacked an exact constant-primer or identifier match. COPE v1.2.5 was used to merge high-quality paired reads, and clonotypes were defined as unique nucleotide sequences. Clonotypes were aligned to IMGT TRBV, TRBD and TRBJ reference segments using MiTCR v1.1. The analysis included only V-J combinations with a frequency above 0.0001, which together covered around 99% of the repertoires. A TCS score was defined as the ratio of F50 (clonal expansion) to E x V (chaos), with BLOSUM62-based TCRdist applied between CDR3 peptides within each V-J. Welch's t-statistics and random forest reduced around 520 V-J features to roughly 13, which were used in a naive Bayes classifier (R e1071). TCRdb reworked the public reads: Q25 trimming with fastp, MiXCR clone assembly, productive beta chains retained. CDR3 protein duplicates are merged, each entry listing the most common genes and DNA. Here the V and J calls rest on TCRdb's processing, not on the authors' analysis. This sample gives around 440,000 distinct CDR3 sequences in total; 15% to 17% of them show up just once. The top ten clones comprise 7.7% of the sample.

The CDR1 and CDR2 encoded by the germline V gene are KGHDR and SFDVKD. The germline V end is reduced by 0 bases and the J end by 8 bases; junction bases left unmatched: 9. From its cysteine to its phenylalanine, the CDR3 spans 16 amino acids. The read is trimmed to its CDR3 DNA, 48 bases read in frame from base 1. In this chain, TRBV24-1 is recombined with TRBJ2-1; 7 bases in the middle match TRBD1. This sequence originates from a woman aged 18-30 years with Graves' hyperthyroidism. The source material was blood. The DNA reads as follows: TGTGCCACCAGTGATTTGACCGGGCAGGGGGTGTATGAGCAGTTCTTC. Translated, this is CATSDLTGQGVYEQFF.